The present TCR beta chain was sequenced within a study of cytomegalovirus exposure and HLA in healthy donors. V was clipped by 0 bases and J by 5 bases, with 19 bases between them. CDR3 length equals 17 residues. The germline V gene has CDR1 LNHNV and CDR2 YYDKDF (reference sequence). Findings and limits, study-wide: Rarity held for most TCR sequences, but there were some public TCRs that occurred in many donors.

PCR amplification relied on 60 Vbeta primers (plus 13 Jbeta primers). Produced via immunoSEQ multiplex PCR; TCRdb's table is partial and in-frame only. Among 150,000 to 200,000 clones listed, 75% were seen once. In the case of this clone: What it binds is unknown.

This chain connects TRBV15 to TRBJ1-2; D call uncertain. This TCR derives from a woman between 45 and 65 years old in good health and CMV-seropositive. Sequencing was performed on PBMCs. CDR3 nucleotides: TGTGCCACCAGCAGAGATCGGGTTTCCCTGCGGGAATATGGCTACACCTTC. Protein: CATSRDRVSLREYGYTF.